Listed here is a single TCR beta chain. The sample originates from a study of memory CD4+ T cells and cytomegalovirus serostatus. Study context: Donors were healthy Belgian adults, 8 to 10 CMV seropositive and 20 to 25 seronegative.

Single viable CD3+CD4+CD8-CD45RO+ cells were sorted as the memory CD4+ T cells. The CDR3 contains 11 residues. CDR1 is SQVTM, CDR2 ANQGSEA, per germline. Trimming shortened V by 7 bases and J by 11 bases, and 17 bases separated the two germline ends. The protocol was immunoSEQ multiplex PCR, while the TCRdb copy is restricted to in-frame clones and leaves out a portion. The sample has about 82,000 clones, 80% seen once. The receptor was isolated from an adult in good health and CMV-seronegative. V gene TRBV29-1 combines with J gene TRBJ1-1, with TRBD1 as a possible D gene (6 bases). The sample comprised memory CD4+ T cells from blood. CDR3 DNA: TGCAGCGGCGGCTACAGGGAGGAGGCTTTCTTT. It translates to CSGGYREEAFF. Variable domain in full (rest from reference TRBV29-1 and TRBJ1-1): SAVISQKPSRDICQRGTSLTIQCQVDSQVTMMFWYRQQPGQSLTLIATANQGSEATYESGFVIDKFPISRPNLTFSTLTVSNMSPEDSSIYLCSGGYREEAFFGQGTRLTVV.